This T cell receptor beta chain was recovered during a study of T cell responses to AZD1222 COVID-19 vaccine (dated by TCRdb to about 2021). In terms of the full investigation: AZD1222 recipients whose second dose came at about 4 weeks and those whose second dose came at about 12 weeks were combined into one group, since spike-specific TCR depth and breadth did not differ between the two schedules. A total of just over 230 trial participants underwent TCR sequencing, of whom about 210 had received two doses of AZD1222 and 26 had received two doses of the MenACWY control vaccine. Trial participants were enrolled into age subgroups of 18-55, 56-69 and 70-plus years, which contained 148, 28 and 57 TCR-sequenced participants, respectively.

The CDR3 regions of human TCRbeta chains were analyzed by immunosequencing. On the study's bioinformatics: TCRs in the repertoires were matched against a reference library of SARS-CoV-2-specific TCRs that had been generated with the MIRA antigen-specificity platform. Breadth meant the fraction of unique TCRs that were SARS-CoV-2-associated, whereas depth meant the fraction of total T cells that were SARS-CoV-2-associated. Using the MIRA data, every spike-specific TCR was mapped to the spike region that the TCR reacted to and assigned to either a CD4 or a CD8 class. Log10-transformed breadth and depth values were compared by one-way ANOVA with Sidak's multiple comparisons tests. TCRdb took this table from immuneACCESS and kept in-frame rearrangements with V and J called. Such tables lack part of the clones; where checked against another copy, unresolved V genes explain under half of the gap, and the rest is unexplained. Clonal size and the V and J genes are those of that table, whereas D and trimming came from the DNA. The sample contains 120,000 or so clones, around 90% of them found a single time. The biggest ten clones account for approximately 5.1% of the sample.

The paper's findings and limits, for the study overall: Because no day 14 peak-response samples were available, the repertoires could be characterized only after the peak T cell response. Reportedly, almost half of the unique spike-specific TCRs recognized epitopes lying outside the regions that are mutated in the B.1.351 and B.1.1.7 variants. A significant rise in spike-specific TCR breadth and depth was observed after two AZD1222 doses relative to day 0 and relative to MenACWY recipients. Only six AZD1222 recipients were SARS-CoV-2 seropositive at baseline, limiting conclusions about previously exposed vaccinees. Most participants were white British and females outnumbered males, and the authors suggested that clonal diversity may have been underestimated. In the small 56-69-year group, the increase in depth fell short of significance, most likely because of low power. CD4 TCRs associated with the vaccine covered the entire spike protein, and the dominant responses were in regions 160-218 and 743-854.

Remarks on this clone: Its antigen remains undetermined. No qualities accompany the bases; no much larger clone lies one base away.

The sample's time point, from its label and the paper: baseline before first vaccination. Samples from vaccinated people were obtained from the UK trials COV001 and COV002, which included a single-blind randomized controlled phase 2/3 trial of AZD1222 (ChAdOx1 nCoV-19) in healthy adults. Trial participant PBMC samples were collected at day 0 and day 28 after the second dose for TCRbeta chain sequencing. V trim: 0 bases; J trim: 9 bases; unmatched bases: 1. The CDR3 starts with the cysteine, ends with the phenylalanine, and has 13 residues. CDR3 DNA only is kept here, 39 bases in frame from base 1. CDR1 and CDR2 (SGHTA, FQGTGA) derive from the germline V gene.

The sample in question was peripheral blood, obtained on day 0 of AZD1222 vaccination. This sequence originates from an adult in good health. The chain couples TRBV7-3 to TRBJ2-1, with 8 bases in between that match TRBD1. The CDR3 protein is CASSLTQGGEQFF. Here is the DNA: TGTGCCAGCAGCTTAACACAGGGGGGTGAGCAGTTCTTC. The full variable domain, with segments outside the CDR3 supplied by the reference TRBV7-3 and TRBJ2-1 proteins, appears as GAGVSQTPSNKVTEKGKYVELRCDPISGHTALYWYRQSLGQGPEFLIYFQGTGAADDSGLPNDRFFAVRPEGSVSTLKIQRTERGDSAVYLCASSLTQGGEQFFGPGTRLTVL.